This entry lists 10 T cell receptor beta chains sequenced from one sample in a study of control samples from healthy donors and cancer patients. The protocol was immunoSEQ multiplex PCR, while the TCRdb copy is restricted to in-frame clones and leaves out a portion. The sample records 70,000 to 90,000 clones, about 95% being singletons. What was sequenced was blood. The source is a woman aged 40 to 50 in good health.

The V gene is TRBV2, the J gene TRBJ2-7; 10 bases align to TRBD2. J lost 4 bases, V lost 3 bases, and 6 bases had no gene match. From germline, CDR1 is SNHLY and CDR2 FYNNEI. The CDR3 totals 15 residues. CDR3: CASSEGLAPWYEQYF. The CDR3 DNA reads TGTGCCAGCAGTGAGGGACTAGCGCCATGGTACGAGCAGTACTTC.

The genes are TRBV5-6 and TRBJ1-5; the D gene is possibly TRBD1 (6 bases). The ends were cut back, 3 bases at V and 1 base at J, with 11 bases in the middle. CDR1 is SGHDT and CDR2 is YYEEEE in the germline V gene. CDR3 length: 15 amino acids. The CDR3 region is CASSWGGASNQPQHF. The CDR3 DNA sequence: TGTGCCAGCAGCTGGGGGGGGGCGAGCAATCAGCCCCAGCATTTT.

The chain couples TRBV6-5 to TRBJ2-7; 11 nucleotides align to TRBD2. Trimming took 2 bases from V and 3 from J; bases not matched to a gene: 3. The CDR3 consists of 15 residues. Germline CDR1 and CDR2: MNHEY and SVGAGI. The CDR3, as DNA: TGTGCCAGCAGTTACGACGGGACTAGCGGCTACGAGCAGTACTTC. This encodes CASSYDGTSGYEQYF.

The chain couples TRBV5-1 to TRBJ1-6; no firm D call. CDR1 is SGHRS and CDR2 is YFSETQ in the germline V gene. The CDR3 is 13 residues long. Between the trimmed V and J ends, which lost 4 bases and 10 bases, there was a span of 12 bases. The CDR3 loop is CASSPLADSPLHF. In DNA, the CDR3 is TGCGCCAGCAGCCCCCTTGCGGACTCACCCCTCCACTTT.

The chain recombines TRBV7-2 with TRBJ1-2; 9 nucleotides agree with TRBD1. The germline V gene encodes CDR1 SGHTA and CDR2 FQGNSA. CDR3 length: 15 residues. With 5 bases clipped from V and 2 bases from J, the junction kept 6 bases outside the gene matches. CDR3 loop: CASSGDRDFNYGYTF. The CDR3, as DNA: TGTGCCAGCAGCGGGGACAGGGACTTCAACTATGGCTACACCTTC. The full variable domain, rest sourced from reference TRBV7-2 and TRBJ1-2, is GAGVSQSPSNKVTEKGKDVELRCDPISGHTALYWYRQSLGQGLEFLIYFQGNSAPDKSGLPSDRFSAERTGGSVSTLTIQRTQQEDSAVYLCASSGDRDFNYGYTFGSGTRLTVV.

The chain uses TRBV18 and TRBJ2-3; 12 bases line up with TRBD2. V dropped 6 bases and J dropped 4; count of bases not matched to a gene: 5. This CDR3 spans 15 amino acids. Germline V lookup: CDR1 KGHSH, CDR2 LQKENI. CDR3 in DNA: TGTGCCAGCTCGCGGACTAGCGGGACTGCAGATACGCAGTATTTT. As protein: CASSRTSGTADTQYF.

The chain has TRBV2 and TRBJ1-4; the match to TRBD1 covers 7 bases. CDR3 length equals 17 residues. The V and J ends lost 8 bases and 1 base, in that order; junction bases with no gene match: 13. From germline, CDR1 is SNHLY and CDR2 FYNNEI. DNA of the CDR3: TGTGCCAGCGCTGGACAGGCGGGGCCTTTAACTAATGAAAAACTGTTTTTT. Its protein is CASAGQAGPLTNEKLFF.

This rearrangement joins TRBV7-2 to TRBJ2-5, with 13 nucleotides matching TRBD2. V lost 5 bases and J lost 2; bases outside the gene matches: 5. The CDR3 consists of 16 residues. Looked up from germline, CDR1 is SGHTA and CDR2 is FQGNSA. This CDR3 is CASSNVGLAGQETQYF. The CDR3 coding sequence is TGTGCCAGCAGCAACGTGGGACTAGCGGGGCAAGAGACCCAGTACTTC.

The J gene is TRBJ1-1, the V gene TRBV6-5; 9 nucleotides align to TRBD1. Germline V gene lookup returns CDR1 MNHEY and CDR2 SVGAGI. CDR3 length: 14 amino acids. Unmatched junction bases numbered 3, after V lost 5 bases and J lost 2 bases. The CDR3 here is CASSRDRVNTEAFF. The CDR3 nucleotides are TGTGCCAGCAGTCGGGACAGGGTAAACACTGAAGCTTTCTTT.

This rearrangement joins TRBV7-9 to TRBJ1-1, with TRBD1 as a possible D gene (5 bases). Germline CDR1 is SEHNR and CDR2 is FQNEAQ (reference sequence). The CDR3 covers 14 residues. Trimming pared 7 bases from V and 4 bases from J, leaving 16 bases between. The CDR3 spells CASINQGYGTEAFF. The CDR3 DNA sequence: TGTGCCAGCATTAACCAGGGCTATGGCACTGAAGCTTTCTTT.